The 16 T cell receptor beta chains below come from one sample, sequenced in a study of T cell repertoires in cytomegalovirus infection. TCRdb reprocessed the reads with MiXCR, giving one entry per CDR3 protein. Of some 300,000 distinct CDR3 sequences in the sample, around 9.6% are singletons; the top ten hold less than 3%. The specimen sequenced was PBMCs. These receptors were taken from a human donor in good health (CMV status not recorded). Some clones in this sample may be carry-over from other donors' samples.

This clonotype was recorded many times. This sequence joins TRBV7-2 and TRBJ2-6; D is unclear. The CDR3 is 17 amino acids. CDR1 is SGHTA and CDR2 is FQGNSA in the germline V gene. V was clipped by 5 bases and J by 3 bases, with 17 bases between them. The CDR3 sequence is CASSRRQHLGGANVLTF. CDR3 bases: TGTGCCAGCAGCCGTAGACAACACCTGGGTGGGGCCAACGTCCTGACTTTC. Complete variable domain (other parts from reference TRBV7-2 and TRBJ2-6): GAGVSQSPSNKVTEKGKDVELRCDPISGHTALYWYRQSLGQGLEFLIYFQGNSAPDKSGLPSDRFSAERTGGSVSTLTIQRTQQEDSAVYLCASSRRQHLGGANVLTFGAGSRLTVL.

CDR3 coding DNA: TGCGCCAGCAGTAGCGGGGTTAACTACAATGAGCAGTTCTTC. Protein product: CASSSGVNYNEQFF. The chain recombines TRBV5-1 with TRBJ2-1; 8 bases map to TRBD2. The germline V gene encodes CDR1 SGHRS and CDR2 YFSETQ. The CDR3 contains 14 residues. The V segment lost 5 bases and the J segment 3 bases; nucleotides outside the gene matches: 4.

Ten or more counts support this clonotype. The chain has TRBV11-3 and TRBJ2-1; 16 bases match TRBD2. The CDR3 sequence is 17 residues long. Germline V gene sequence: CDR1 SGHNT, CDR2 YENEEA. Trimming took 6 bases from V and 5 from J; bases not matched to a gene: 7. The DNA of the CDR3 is TGTGCCAGCAGTTCCGGGACTAGCGGGGGGGTCCACAATGAGCAGTTCTTC. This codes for CASSSGTSGGVHNEQFF. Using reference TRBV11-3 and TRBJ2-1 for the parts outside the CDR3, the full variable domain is EAGVVQSPRYKIIEKKQPVAFWCNPISGHNTLYWYLQNLGQGPELLIRYENEEAVDDSQLPKDRFSAERLKGVDSTLKIQPAELGDSAVYLCASSSGTSGGVHNEQFFGPGTRLTVL.

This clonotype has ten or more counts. The CDR3 nucleotides are TGTGCCAGCAGCCCCCGGCTCGGGCTAGCGGGAGCCGAGCAGTACTTC. This gives the protein CASSPRLGLAGAEQYF. This chain joins TRBV7-2 and TRBJ2-7, with 10 nucleotides matching TRBD2. V shed 5 bases and J 6 bases; nucleotides not matched to a gene: 13. The length of the CDR3 is 16 residues. Germline V gives CDR1 SGHTA, CDR2 FQGNSA.

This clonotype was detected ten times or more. The CDR3 loop is CASRRTGIYGYTF. The CDR3 DNA is TGTGCCAGCAGAAGGACAGGGATTTATGGCTACACCTTC. This chain connects TRBV6-2 or TRBV6-3 to TRBJ1-2; TRBD1 agrees at 8 bases. The germline V gene has CDR1 MNHEY and CDR2 SVGEGT. V dropped 6 bases and J dropped 5; count of bases not matched to a gene: 5. This CDR3 comprises 13 residues.

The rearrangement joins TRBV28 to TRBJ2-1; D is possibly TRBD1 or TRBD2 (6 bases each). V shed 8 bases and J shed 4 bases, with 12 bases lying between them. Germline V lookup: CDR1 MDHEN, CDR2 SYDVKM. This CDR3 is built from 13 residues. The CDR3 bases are TGTGCCAGCCAGGAGGGGGGTTACAATGAGCAGTTCTTC. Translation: CASQEGGYNEQFF. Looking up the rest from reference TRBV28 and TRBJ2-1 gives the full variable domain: DVKVTQSSRYLVKRTGEKVFLECVQDMDHENMFWYRQDPGLGLRLIYFSYDVKMKEKGDIPEGYSVSREKKERFSLILESASTNQTSMYLCASQEGGYNEQFFGPGTRLTVL.

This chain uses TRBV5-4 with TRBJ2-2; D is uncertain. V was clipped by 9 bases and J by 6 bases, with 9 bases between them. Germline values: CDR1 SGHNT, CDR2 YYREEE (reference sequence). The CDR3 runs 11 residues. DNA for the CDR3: TGTGCCACCGGACGGGCCGGGGAGCTGTTTTTT. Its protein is CATGRAGELFF.

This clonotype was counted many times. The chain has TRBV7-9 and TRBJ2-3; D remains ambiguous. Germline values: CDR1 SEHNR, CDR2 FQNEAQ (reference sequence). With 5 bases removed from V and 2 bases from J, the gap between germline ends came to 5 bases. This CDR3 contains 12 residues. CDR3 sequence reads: CASSQITDTQYF. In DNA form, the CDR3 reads TGTGCCAGCAGCCAGATCACAGATACGCAGTATTTT.

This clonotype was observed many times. The CDR3 nucleotides read TGTGCCAGCAGCCTACGCAACCGAAACAGGGGACGAGGTTCCACAGATACGCAGTATTTT. Amino acid sequence: CASSLRNRNRGRGSTDTQYF. The chain couples TRBV7-2 to TRBJ2-3; 7 bases align to TRBD1. The CDR3 is made up of 20 amino acids. The J segment lost 2 bases and the V segment lost 5 bases, leaving 22 bases of the junction unmatched. Germline assignment: CDR1 SGHTA and CDR2 FQGNSA.

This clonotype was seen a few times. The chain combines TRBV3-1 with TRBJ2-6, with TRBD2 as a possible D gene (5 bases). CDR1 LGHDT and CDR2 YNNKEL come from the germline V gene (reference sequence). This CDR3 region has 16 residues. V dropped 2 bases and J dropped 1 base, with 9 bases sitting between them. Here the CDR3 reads CASSQSGGSGANVLTF. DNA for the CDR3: TGTGCCAGCAGCCAAAGTGGAGGATCTGGGGCCAACGTCCTGACTTTC.

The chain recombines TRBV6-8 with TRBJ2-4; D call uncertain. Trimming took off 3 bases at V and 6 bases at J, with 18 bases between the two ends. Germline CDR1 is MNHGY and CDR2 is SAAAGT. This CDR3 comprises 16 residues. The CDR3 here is CASSYDRTGLGNIQYF. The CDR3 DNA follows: TGTGCCAGCAGTTATGATAGGACCGGTTTGGGAAACATTCAGTACTTC.

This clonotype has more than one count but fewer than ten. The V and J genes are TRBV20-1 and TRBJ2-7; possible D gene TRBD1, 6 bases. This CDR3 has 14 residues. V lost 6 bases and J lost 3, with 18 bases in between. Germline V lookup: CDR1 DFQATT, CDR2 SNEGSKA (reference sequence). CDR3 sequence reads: CSAILPGHSYEQYF. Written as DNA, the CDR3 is TGCAGTGCCATTTTACCGGGACATAGCTACGAGCAGTACTTC.

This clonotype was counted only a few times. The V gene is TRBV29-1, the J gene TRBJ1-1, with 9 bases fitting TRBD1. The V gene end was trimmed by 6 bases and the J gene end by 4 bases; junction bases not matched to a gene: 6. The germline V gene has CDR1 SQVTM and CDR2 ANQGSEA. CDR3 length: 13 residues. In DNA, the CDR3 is TGCAGCGTAGGACAGGGGAAGAGCACTGAAGCTTTCTTT. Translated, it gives CSVGQGKSTEAFF.

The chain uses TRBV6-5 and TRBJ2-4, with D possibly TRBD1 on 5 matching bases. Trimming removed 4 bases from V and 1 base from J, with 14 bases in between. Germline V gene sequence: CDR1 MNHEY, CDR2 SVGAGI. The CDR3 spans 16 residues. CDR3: CASSLGALAAKNIQYF. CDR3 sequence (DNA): TGTGCCAGCAGTTTAGGGGCGCTTGCGGCCAAAAACATTCAGTACTTC.

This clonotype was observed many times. The CDR3 region is CSARGEQGVFYGYTF. CDR3 nucleotide sequence: TGCAGTGCTAGGGGAGAACAGGGGGTCTTCTATGGCTACACCTTC. The chain employs TRBV20-1 and TRBJ1-2, with TRBD1 matching over 8 bases. This CDR3 region has 15 residues. V gave up 3 bases and J gave up 4 bases; unmatched junction bases: 10. Per the germline V gene, CDR1 is DFQATT and CDR2 is SNEGSKA (reference sequence).

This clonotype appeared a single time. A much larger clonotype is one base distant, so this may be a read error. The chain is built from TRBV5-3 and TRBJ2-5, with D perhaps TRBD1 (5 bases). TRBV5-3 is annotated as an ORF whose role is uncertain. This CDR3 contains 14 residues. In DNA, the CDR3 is TGTGCCAGCAGCTTGGACATGGGCCAAGAGACCCAGTACTTC. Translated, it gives CASSLDMGQETQYF.